The 27 T cell receptor beta chains listed next were all sequenced from one sample in a study of blood T cells in healthy people across ages. Sample-barcoded 5' priming and a J-beta primer mix drove a second PCR of roughly 6 to 12 cycles. Using its own MiXCR run on the 5' RACE reads, TCRdb lists one record per CDR3 protein. The table has roughly 1,500,000 distinct CDR3 sequences, 34% seen once. The sample consisted of blood. The receptors stem from a woman younger than 45 in good health.

As regards this clonotype: A clone one base away is much larger, so this may be a read error. V usage is TRBV4-1 and J usage is TRBJ2-1; D ambiguous. Trimming left V 1 base short and J 6 bases short, with 7 bases between. Per germline, CDR1 MGHRA and CDR2 YSYEKL. This CDR3 has 13 amino acids. The CDR3 protein is CASSQGECNEQFF. CDR3 in DNA: TGCGCCAGCAGCCAAGGCGAGTGCAATGAGCAGTTCTTC.

The chain has TRBV5-1 and TRBJ2-4; 10 bases agree with TRBD2. The end of the DNA fits TRBJ2-5 better, so the J call may be wrong. The germline gives CDR1 SGHRS, CDR2 YFSETQ. CDR3 size: 17 residues. The CDR3 spells CASSIPTLAGAQETQYF. CDR3 DNA sequence: TGCGCCAGCAGCATCCCGACTCTAGCGGGGGCACAAGAGACCCAGTACTTC.

DNA of the CDR3: TGTGCCAGCAGTCCGCCTAAAAAGGTTAACGAGCAGTACTTC. Translating gives CASSPPKKVNEQYF. The genes are TRBV28 and TRBJ2-7; no reliable D call. V was cut by 5 bases and J by 5 bases, with 16 bases left in between. Germline V gene data show CDR1 as MDHEN and CDR2 as SYDVKM. The CDR3 runs to 14 residues.

This chain joins TRBV4-1 and TRBJ2-1; D ambiguous. The V gene's germline CDR1 is MGHRA and CDR2 YSYEKL. The CDR3 is made up of 12 amino acids. V dropped 0 bases and J dropped 9 bases, with 6 bases sitting between them. CDR3 protein: CASSQDWSEQFF. The CDR3 DNA sequence: TGCGCCAGCAGCCAAGATTGGAGTGAGCAGTTCTTC.

In its sample, this clonotype was seen a few times. The rearrangement links TRBV4-1 to TRBJ1-4, with TRBD1 identical over 8 bases. The CDR3 contains 16 residues. Germline CDR1 reads MGHRA; CDR2 reads YSYEKL. V gave up 0 bases and J gave up 12 bases; unmatched junction bases: 12. The CDR3 sequence is CASSQDHSGGIGQLFF. The DNA of the CDR3 is TGCGCCAGCAGCCAAGATCATTCAGGGGGCATTGGGCAACTGTTTTTT.

The chain joins TRBV27 to TRBJ1-6; TRBD1 might be the D (6 bases). This CDR3 has 14 residues. V lost 5 bases, J lost 7 bases, and 12 bases lay in between. Germline V lookup: CDR1 MNHEY, CDR2 SMNVEV (reference sequence). The CDR3 DNA is TGTGCCAGCAGTCGACAGCAGGGGAATTCACCCCTCCACTTT. Its protein product is CASSRQQGNSPLHF.

Note on this clonotype: Possible read error: a much larger clone is one base away. The chain joins TRBV4-1 to TRBJ2-5, with 13 positions matching TRBD2. Germline lookup yields CDR1 MGHRA and CDR2 YSYEKL. The CDR3 covers 16 residues. The CDR3 DNA reads as TGCGCCAGCAGCCCGGGACTAGCGGGGAACCAAGGGACCCAGTACTTC. It encodes CASSPGLAGNQGTQYF.

The chain links TRBV21-1 to TRBJ1-2; the table's D call, TRBD1, has no DNA check behind it. TRBV21-1 is a recognized pseudogene. The CDR3 sequence is 16 residues long. The CDR3 region is CASSWCREPVNYGYTF. In DNA form, the CDR3 reads TGTGCCAGCAGTTGGTGCAGGGAGCCCGTTAACTATGGCTACACCTTC.

On this clonotype: An end of the junction does not agree with germline; a read error may underlie this. The rearrangement joins TRBV10-3 to TRBJ2-4; a possible D gene is TRBD2 (7 bases). CDR1 is ENHRY and CDR2 is SYGVKD in the germline V gene. The CDR3 is 13 amino acids. The CDR3 region is CTISGDTRGEQYF. The CDR3 nucleotides are TGTACCATCAGTGGGGACACCCGGGGGGAGCAGTACTTC.

This clonotype was observed many times. The genes are TRBV29-1 and TRBJ2-3; maybe TRBD1 (5 bases). Germline loops: CDR1 SQVTM, CDR2 ANQGSEA. V shed 4 bases and J shed 0 bases, with 11 bases lying between them. The CDR3 has 14 amino acids. CDR3 amino acids: CSVGNRPSTDTQYF. The DNA of the CDR3 is TGCAGCGTTGGAAACAGGCCTAGCACAGATACGCAGTATTTT.

The rearrangement joins TRBV28 to TRBJ2-3; a possible D gene is TRBD2 (5 bases). The V gene lost 4 bases and the J gene lost 8 bases, with 28 bases spanning the gap. CDR1 MDHEN and CDR2 SYDVKM come from the germline V gene. The CDR3 has 18 amino acids. The CDR3 protein is CASSSPPLGLTSGGTQYF. CDR3 DNA sequence: TGTGCCAGCAGTTCCCCACCGTTAGGGCTCACCAGTGGAGGTACGCAGTATTTT.

This clonotype occurred a few times. This may be a read error, as it is one base from a much larger clone. CDR3 in amino acids: CASSVGGTEQFF. As DNA, the CDR3 is TGTGCCAGCAGCGTAGGGGGGACTGAGCAGTTCTTC. This sequence joins TRBV9 and TRBJ2-1, with D possibly being TRBD1 or TRBD2 (5 bases each). Germline loops: CDR1 SGDLS, CDR2 YYNGEE. Trimming shortened V by 0 bases and J by 9 bases, and 7 bases separated the two germline ends. The CDR3 length is 12 residues.

This clonotype was seen only a few times. V gene TRBV6-4 combines with J gene TRBJ1-3; D perhaps matches TRBD1 (6 bases). The CDR3 spans 16 residues. The germline V gene has CDR1 MRHNA and CDR2 SNTAGT. The germline V and J ends were trimmed by 9 bases and 0 bases, with 18 bases remaining between them. The DNA for the CDR3 is TGTGCCAGTAGAATTTACAGGGCCCACTCTGGAAACACCATATATTTT. This gives the protein CASRIYRAHSGNTIYF.

The J gene is TRBJ1-2, the V gene TRBV27; D uncertain. CDR1 and CDR2 from the germline V gene are MNHEY and SMNVEV (reference sequence). The CDR3 is 14 residues long. The V and J ends lost 3 bases and 4 bases respectively, with 12 bases between them. CDR3 bases: TGTGCCAGCAGTTTGGCCCCTTTGCTCTATGGCTACACCTTC. Translated: CASSLAPLLYGYTF.

Concerning this clonotype: At one end the junction does not follow the germline gene, possibly because of a read error. The chain has TRBV7-9 and TRBJ2-7, with TRBD1 matching 7 bases. The germline gives CDR1 SEHNR, CDR2 FQNEAQ (reference sequence). CDR3 size: 14 residues. The CDR3 DNA sequence: TGTGCCAGCAGCACGACAGGGTCAGTCTACGTGCAGTACTTC. Encoded protein: CASSTTGSVYVQYF.

This chain uses TRBV4-2 with TRBJ1-6; no definite D call. The V gene lost 0 bases and the J gene lost 2 bases, with 8 bases spanning the gap. CDR1 is LGHNA and CDR2 is YNFKEQ in the germline V gene. This CDR3 contains 16 residues. CDR3 amino acids: CASSQEESTYNSPLHF. Written as DNA, the CDR3 is TGTGCCAGCAGCCAAGAAGAGTCTACCTATAATTCACCCCTCCACTTT.

This clonotype was recorded a few times. This chain joins TRBV12-3 or TRBV12-4 and TRBJ2-7, with D possibly TRBD2 on 7 matching bases. The CDR3 contains 16 residues. Trimming removed 6 bases at V and 1 base at J, with 19 bases between. The CDR3 region has the DNA TGTGCCAGCAGCACCTGGCGGGGGCGAGGTTCCTACGAGCAGTACTTC. Protein sequence: CASSTWRGRGSYEQYF.

This clonotype was seen more than once but under ten times. This chain uses TRBV6-5 with TRBJ1-2, with 7 bases identical to TRBD1. Germline loops: CDR1 MNHEY, CDR2 SVGAGI. Trimming took 5 bases from V and 4 from J; bases not matched to a gene: 10. The CDR3 is made up of 15 amino acids. DNA for the CDR3: TGTGCCAGCAGTCAGGGGGATGGAATGAGCTATGGCTACACCTTC. It yields the protein CASSQGDGMSYGYTF.

J is TRBJ1-1 and V is TRBV6-5; D uncertain. CDR3 length equals 16 residues. V dropped 2 bases and J dropped 1 base, with 14 bases sitting between them. Germline lookup yields CDR1 MNHEY and CDR2 SVGAGI. CDR3 region: CASSYTLGIQNTEAFF. The CDR3 DNA reads as TGTGCCAGCAGTTACACTCTCGGGATTCAGAACACTGAAGCTTTCTTT.

The chain carries TRBV15 and TRBJ1-2; 7 bases are a match to TRBD1. The length of the CDR3 is 13 residues. Germline CDR1 and CDR2: LNHNV and YYDKDF (reference sequence). Trimming cost V 5 bases and J 6 bases; bases outside gene matches: 6. CDR3 residues: CATSRQGDNGYTF. Here the CDR3 DNA reads TGTGCCACCAGCCGACAGGGTGACAATGGCTACACCTTC.

The sample holds one count of this clonotype. The chain combines TRBV2 with TRBJ2-4; 10 nucleotides align to TRBD2. The DNA end lines up better with TRBJ2-7; the J call may be wrong. Germline CDR1 SNHLY, CDR2 FYNNEI. The CDR3 totals 15 residues. The CDR3 loop reads CASSEGASGGCEQYF. The DNA of the CDR3 is TGTGCCAGCAGTGAAGGGGCTAGCGGGGGATGCGAGCAGTACTTC.

The chain is built from TRBV20-1 and TRBJ2-5; D not certain. This CDR3 comprises 13 residues. Germline loops: CDR1 DFQATT, CDR2 SNEGSKA (reference sequence). V was trimmed by 4 bases and J by 3 bases, leaving 12 bases between them. The CDR3: CSAIVGGEETQYF. The CDR3 DNA is TGCAGTGCTATCGTGGGCGGAGAAGAGACCCAGTACTTC.

This clonotype was seen a handful of times. The rearrangement joins TRBV6-1 to TRBJ2-5; D gene uncertain. The length of the CDR3 is 14 residues. The V end was cut by 5 bases, the J end by 0 bases, with 10 bases between. Germline CDR1 and CDR2: MNHNS and SASEGT. CDR3 DNA sequence: TGTGCCAGCAGTTTAGACACGTACCAAGAGACCCAGTACTTC. This translates into CASSLDTYQETQYF.

This clonotype came up many times. The chain joins TRBV5-1 to TRBJ2-7, with 9 bases matching TRBD1. CDR1 is SGHRS and CDR2 is YFSETQ in the germline V gene. The CDR3 length is 14 residues. Germline trimming cut 4 bases from V and 2 bases from J; bases unmatched to any gene: 4. CDR3 in DNA: TGCGCCAGCAGCCCGGACAGGGGCCCCTACGAGCAGTACTTC. This translates into CASSPDRGPYEQYF. The full variable domain, with the rest looked up from reference TRBV5-1 and TRBJ2-7, is KAGVTQTPRYLIKTRGQQVTLSCSPISGHRSVSWYQQTPGQGLQFLFEYFSETQRNKGNFPGRFSGRQFSNSRSEMNVSTLELGDSALYLCASSPDRGPYEQYFGPGTRLTVT.

The V and J genes are TRBV5-4 and TRBJ2-5; the D gene is possibly TRBD1 (7 bases). The DNA end is more similar to TRBJ2-7, so the J call may be wrong. Germline CDR1 reads SGHNT; CDR2 reads YYREEE (reference sequence). CDR3 size: 13 residues. This chain's CDR3 is CASRSQGGDEQYF. CDR3 DNA: TGTGCCAGCCGCAGCCAGGGGGGCGACGAGCAGTACTTC.

This clonotype has a handful of counts. J is TRBJ1-2 and V is TRBV3-1; D remains ambiguous. Per the germline V gene, CDR1 is LGHDT and CDR2 is YNNKEL (reference sequence). This CDR3 comprises 13 residues. Trimming pared 4 bases from V and 7 bases from J, leaving 13 bases between. CDR3 in DNA: TGTGCCAGCAGCCCCGGGCAGGCCATTGGCTACACCTTC. Its translation is CASSPGQAIGYTF.

This chain connects TRBV28 to TRBJ1-5, with TRBD1 matching over 7 bases. Germline V lookup: CDR1 MDHEN, CDR2 SYDVKM. V was clipped by 7 bases and J by 3 bases; unmatched bases: 9. The CDR3 runs to 15 residues. The CDR3 DNA follows: TGTGCCAGCAATCCCAGTGGGACAGTCAATCAGCCCCAGCATTTT. This encodes CASNPSGTVNQPQHF.